A selection of T cell receptor beta chains follows, all from one sample in a study of CD8+ T cells in alopecia areata. Clones were sequenced by immunoSEQ multiplex PCR, and TCRdb holds only the in-frame ones, with some missing. The sample yields about 150,000 clones, more than 40% seen once. Sequenced: CD4+ T cells sorted from blood. Receptors were obtained from a human donor with alopecia areata. Both conserved end residues are part of each CDR3. A D gene is named only where the DNA matches it firmly. Part of the rows lack a size; the others show once, few, many or a class for expanded clones.

few,TRBV28,TRBJ2-5,TRBD1,TGTGCCAGCAGTGACCGGGACAGGACCATGGAGACCCAGTACTTC,CASSDRDRTMETQYF
-,TRBV29-1,TRBJ1-5,-,TGCAGCGTTGTTGGGACATGGGGTCAGCCCCAGCATTTT,CSVVGTWGQPQHF
-,TRBV13,TRBJ2-6,-,TGTGCCAGCAGCCGACTGGGGGCTGGGGCCAACGTCCTGACTTTC,CASSRLGAGANVLTF
-,TRBV19,TRBJ2-1,-,TGTGCCAGTAGCAGGGACATCAGCTCCTACAATGAGCAGTTCTTC,CASSRDISSYNEQFF
-,TRBV6-5,TRBJ2-1,-,TGTGCCAGCAGTTACTCGTACAGGGTGGACAATGAGCAGTTCTTC,CASSYSYRVDNEQFF
-,TRBV2,TRBJ2-1,-,TGTGCCAGCCACCCGACTGGAGGAACGGAGAATGAGCAGTTCTTC,CASHPTGGTENEQFF
few,TRBV4-1,TRBJ2-5,-,TGCGCCAGCAGGGATCCAAAAGGGAAGGAGACCCAGTACTTC,CASRDPKGKETQYF
once,TRBV2,TRBJ1-2,-,TGTGCCAGCAGTGCTTCCAGGGACTATGGCTACACCTTC,CASSASRDYGYTF
-,TRBV29-1,TRBJ2-5,-,TGCAGCGTTGATACAGGATTGGAGACCCAGTACTTC,CSVDTGLETQYF
-,TRBV5-4,TRBJ2-3,-,TGTGCCAGCAGCTTAGTGGGAGCCCCCCCCACAGATACGCAGTATTTT,CASSLVGAPPTDTQYF
-,TRBV29-1,TRBJ2-7,TRBD2,TGCAGCACGCGGACTAGCGGGAGTTACGAGCAGTACTTC,CSTRTSGSYEQYF
-,TRBV29-1,TRBJ2-5,-,TGCAGCGTTGATCAGGGACCAGAGACCCAGTACTTC,CSVDQGPETQYF
-,TRBV7-6,TRBJ2-7,-,TGTGCCAGCAGCCCGACAGTTAAATTCTACTACGAGCAGTACTTC,CASSPTVKFYYEQYF
once,TRBV28,TRBJ2-1,-,TGTGCCAGCACCGAGGGCGTCTTCGATGAGCAGTTCTTC,CASTEGVFDEQFF
few,TRBV29-1,TRBJ2-5,-,TGCAGCGTTGATCCGGCGGGACAAGGACAGACCCAGTACTTC,CSVDPAGQGQTQYF
-,TRBV5-1,TRBJ2-7,-,TGCGCCAGCAGCTTGGTAGGGGGAGCCTACGAGCAGTACTTC,CASSLVGGAYEQYF
-,TRBV5-1,TRBJ2-5,TRBD2,TGCGCCAGCAGCGCCGGACTAGCGGGAGTGGAAGAGACCCAGTACTTC,CASSAGLAGVEETQYF
-,TRBV30,TRBJ2-3,TRBD2,TGTGCCTCCCCCAAAATAGCGGGGGACACAGATACGCAGTATTTT,CASPKIAGDTDTQYF
-,TRBV15,TRBJ2-7,-,TGTGCCACCAGCAGAGATACCCTCGACTACGAGCAGTACTTC,CATSRDTLDYEQYF
few,TRBV29-1,TRBJ2-3,-,TGCAGCGTGGTCAGACAGTCCTCTACAGATACGCAGTATTTT,CSVVRQSSTDTQYF
-,TRBV5-1,TRBJ2-7,-,TGCGCCAGCAGCTTGGTTTCCCACGAGCAGTACTTC,CASSLVSHEQYF
few,TRBV29-1,TRBJ1-1,-,TGCAGCGTTGCGAAGAGAAACCAAGGCACTGAAGCTTTCTTT,CSVAKRNQGTEAFF
few,TRBV7-8,TRBJ2-6,-,TGTGCCAGCAGCTTTAGGGGCTCTGGGGCCAACGTCCTGACTTTC,CASSFRGSGANVLTF
few,TRBV19,TRBJ2-2,-,TGTGCCAGTAAGAGGCAGGGCAGGTACACCGGGGAGCTGTTTTTT,CASKRQGRYTGELFF
few,TRBV28,TRBJ1-1,TRBD1,TGTGCCAGCAGTTTTGGGGACAGCGAGACTTTCTTT,CASSFGDSETFF
few,TRBV5-1,TRBJ2-5,-,TGCGCCAGCAGATCAGGGGAGGTCCAAGAGACCCAGTACTTC,CASRSGEVQETQYF
few,TRBV5-1,TRBJ2-7,-,TGCGCCAGCAGCCTACTCGGGACTGATAACTACGAGCAGTACTTC,CASSLLGTDNYEQYF
-,TRBV29-1,TRBJ2-5,-,TGCAGCGTTGCGTCCCTGCAAGAGACCCAGTACTTC,CSVASLQETQYF
few,TRBV29-1,TRBJ2-1,TRBD2,TGCAGCGTCAGAGCCCAGGTAGCGGGAGGGCCAAGCTCCTACAATGAGCAGTTCTTC,CSVRAQVAGGPSSYNEQFF
few,TRBV6-6,TRBJ2-7,TRBD2,TGTGCCAGCAGCCGTAGCGGGGATACCTACGAGCAGTACTTC,CASSRSGDTYEQYF
few,TRBV30,TRBJ2-1,-,TGTGCCTGGAACAGGTGGTCCAGAGGGCCCAAGTACAATGAGCAGTTCTTC,CAWNRWSRGPKYNEQFF
few,TRBV6-6,TRBJ1-5,-,TGTGCCAGCAGTTACAGGGTGGGGAATCAGCCCCAGCATTTT,CASSYRVGNQPQHF
few,TRBV18,TRBJ2-2,-,TGTGCCAGCTCACGGAGATCCGGGGAGCTGTTTTTT,CASSRRSGELFF
-,TRBV5-1,TRBJ2-1,-,TGCGCCAGCAGCTTGTTAGGTGGGAATAGTCTGAATGAGCAGTTCTTC,CASSLLGGNSLNEQFF
-,TRBV6-5,TRBJ2-3,-,TGTTCAACAACTAAGGAGCAGGGGAGGATAGATACGCAGTATTTT,CSTTKEQGRIDTQYF
-,TRBV7-3,TRBJ2-7,-,TGTGCCAGCAGCTACGGGAACGAGCAGTACTTC,CASSYGNEQYF
few,TRBV7-8,TRBJ1-1,-,TGTGCCAGCAGCTATGACACTACTGAAGCTTTCTTT,CASSYDTTEAFF
few,TRBV29-1,TRBJ1-2,-,TGCAGCGTTGAAGACCGGGGTAGCTATGGCTACACCTTC,CSVEDRGSYGYTF
few,TRBV29-1,TRBJ2-7,-,TGCAGCGCCCGCGGTGGCGGCGGTAGCTACGAGCAGTACTTC,CSARGGGGSYEQYF
-,TRBV29-1,TRBJ1-3,TRBD1,TGCAGCGTTGGGACAGGCCCCTCTGGAAACACCATATATTTT,CSVGTGPSGNTIYF
-,TRBV5-1,TRBJ2-3,-,TGCGCCAGCAGCTTGCCAAGAAGGGACCCCCGCCCGGATACGCAGTATTTT,CASSLPRRDPRPDTQYF
few,TRBV27,TRBJ1-1,TRBD1,TGTGCCAGCAGTTTATGGGGACAGGGGAACACTGAAGCTTTCTTT,CASSLWGQGNTEAFF
-,TRBV29-1,TRBJ1-2,-,TGCAGCGTTAAAGGCGATGGCTACACCTTC,CSVKGDGYTF
-,TRBV4-1,TRBJ2-3,TRBD2,TGCGCCAGCAGCCAAGATCGTGAGCGGGAGGGTGCAGATACGCAGTATTTT,CASSQDREREGADTQYF
-,TRBV7-3,TRBJ2-1,TRBD2,TGTGCCAGCTCCGGGACTAGCGGTCCCTATGAGCAGTTCTTC,CASSGTSGPYEQFF